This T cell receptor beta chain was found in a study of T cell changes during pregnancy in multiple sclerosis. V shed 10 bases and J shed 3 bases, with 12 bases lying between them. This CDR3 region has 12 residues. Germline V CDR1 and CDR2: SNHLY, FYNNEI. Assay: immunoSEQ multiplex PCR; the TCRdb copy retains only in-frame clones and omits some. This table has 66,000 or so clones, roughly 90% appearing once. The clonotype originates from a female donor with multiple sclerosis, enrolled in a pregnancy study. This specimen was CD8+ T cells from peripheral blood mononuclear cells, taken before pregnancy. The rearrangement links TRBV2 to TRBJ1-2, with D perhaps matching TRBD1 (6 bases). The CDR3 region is CAMLAGDYGYTF. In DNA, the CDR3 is TGTGCCATGTTGGCAGGGGACTATGGCTACACCTTC.